Sequencing of this TCR beta chain was carried out in a study of T-cell memory formation after mild COVID-19. Study observations and caveats: Contracting CD4+ clones lay largely in CM and EM, with CD8+ ones residing in EMRA.

Between the trimmed V and J ends, which lost 3 bases and 5 bases, there was a span of 13 bases. Per germline, CDR1 MDHEN and CDR2 SYDVKM. There are 14 residues in the CDR3. There are a few counts of this clonotype. Its target is unknown. Constant-segment primers were used for 5'RACE, and the resulting TCR alpha and TCR beta cDNA libraries carried sample barcodes and UMIs. TCRdb reanalysed the 5' RACE reads using MiXCR and keeps one entry per CDR3 protein. The table has 180,000 or so distinct CDR3 sequences, roughly 11% seen once. Sequenced material: PBMCs or a T cell subset sorted from them (not recorded which). This receptor was taken from a man between 18 and 29 years old who had mild COVID-19 (a few samples of this study predate the infection). Cell type and time point are not known. The chain combines TRBV28 with TRBJ1-2, with D possibly being TRBD1 (5 bases). CDR3 residues: CASSFRAFWYGYTF. Written as DNA, the CDR3 is TGTGCCAGCAGTTTCAGGGCGTTTTGGTATGGCTACACCTTC.